This is a list of T cell receptor beta chains from one sample in a study of cytomegalovirus exposure and HLA in healthy donors. Generated by immunoSEQ multiplex PCR, the TCRdb table keeps only in-frame clones and is missing some. This table has around 98,000 clones, 69% appearing once. The sequenced sample consisted of PBMCs. All receptors derive from a female donor in good health and CMV-seronegative. Each CDR3 is given with its conserved first and last residue. A D gene is named only where the DNA matches it firmly. For some rows the clone size is stated as once, few or many, or as a class when expanded; others skip it.

>TRBD1|TRBV15|few|TRBJ2-3
TGTGCCACGAGCCGGGACAGGGGGCAAGATACGCAGTATTTT
CATSRDRGQDTQYF
>NA|TRBV4-3|NA|TRBJ1-5
TGCGCCAGCAGCCAAGATTCTAGTCAGCCCCAGCATTTT
CASSQDSSQPQHF
>NA|TRBV5-6|many|TRBJ1-4
TGTGCCAGCAGCTTGGTCAGGGATGAAAAACTGTTTTTT
CASSLVRDEKLFF
>NA|TRBV23-1|few|TRBJ1-1
TGCGCCAGCAGTCAAATCAACGAGGGAGCTTTCTTT
CASSQINEGAFF
>TRBD1|TRBV9|few|TRBJ1-1
TGTGCCAGCAGCCCCCGGGACAGCTTCATGAACACTGAAGCTTTCTTT
CASSPRDSFMNTEAFF
>TRBD1|TRBV7-9|few|TRBJ1-1
TGTGCCAGCAGCTTAACGACTCAGGGGGTAGCTTTCTTT
CASSLTTQGVAFF
>NA|TRBV19|NA|TRBJ1-1
TGTGCCAGTAGACGACCGGGGTCATCTTACATGAACACTGAAGCTTTCTTT
CASRRPGSSYMNTEAFF
>TRBD2|TRBV7-2|NA|TRBJ2-3
TGTGCCAGCAGCTTAGACGACGGGGGGGCTGGTGATACGCAGTATTTT
CASSLDDGGAGDTQYF
>TRBD2|TRBV9|NA|TRBJ2-5
TGTGCCAGCAGCGTAGGGGGGGGAAGGACCCAGTACTTC
CASSVGGGRTQYF
>TRBD2|TRBV9|few|TRBJ2-2
TGTGCCAGCAGCGGCACTCGTGGCGGGAGGGCGAACACCGGGGAGCTGTTTTTT
CASSGTRGGRANTGELFF
>NA|TRBV6-6|NA|TRBJ1-2
TGTGCCAGCAGTCTTAGTGCAGGCTACACCTTC
CASSLSAGYTF
>TRBD2|TRBV2|few|TRBJ2-7
TGTGCCAGCCGACTAGCGGGCCCCTACGAGCAGTACTTC
CASRLAGPYEQYF
>NA|TRBV9|NA|TRBJ2-5
TGTGCCAGCGCCGGAGGAGGTGAAGAGACCCAGTACTTC
CASAGGGEETQYF
>NA|TRBV7-2|once|TRBJ1-2
TGTGCCAGCCGTAGGGAGGACTATGGCTACACCTTC
CASRREDYGYTF
>NA|TRBV11-3|NA|TRBJ2-7
TGTGCCAGCAGCTTAGACACAAACAGGGCTCTCTCCTACGAGCAGTACTTC
CASSLDTNRALSYEQYF
>NA|TRBV4-1|NA|TRBJ2-2
TGCGCCAGCAGCCAAAGGGGCACCGGGGAGCTGTTTTTT
CASSQRGTGELFF
>TRBD2|TRBV18|NA|TRBJ2-7
TGTGCCAGCTCACTACGGGTAGCGGGAGCCTACGAGCAGTACTTC
CASSLRVAGAYEQYF
>NA|TRBV29-1|NA|TRBJ1-2
TGCAGCGTTGAAAGGCTAGGAGACTATGGCTACACCTTC
CSVERLGDYGYTF
>NA|TRBV11-3|NA|TRBJ1-3
TGTGCCAGCAGCCAAATCTCTGGAAACACCATATATTTT
CASSQISGNTIYF
>NA|TRBV5-1|NA|TRBJ2-1
TGCGCCAGCAGCTTTACTAGCCCCAATGAGCAGTTCTTC
CASSFTSPNEQFF
>NA|TRBV7-6|few|TRBJ2-7
TGTGCCAGCAGCTTAGACAGATCCCTCTCCTACGAGCAGTACTTC
CASSLDRSLSYEQYF
>TRBD1|TRBV30|NA|TRBJ2-7
TGTGCCTGGAGAGGAGCTGGGACAGCCGCCTACGAGCAGTACTTC
CAWRGAGTAAYEQYF
>NA|TRBV2|NA|TRBJ1-5
TGTGCCAGCAGTCGAGACAGTCATCAGCCCCAGCATTTT
CASSRDSHQPQHF
>NA|TRBV2|NA|TRBJ1-1
TGTGCCAGCAGTGGCCAGATGAACACTGAAGCTTTCTTT
CASSGQMNTEAFF
>TRBD1|TRBV7-9|NA|TRBJ1-4
TGTGCCAGCACCCAATCGGGACAGATGTCTGAAAAACTGTTTTTT
CASTQSGQMSEKLFF
>NA|TRBV6-1|few|TRBJ1-3
TGTGCCAGCAGCGAAACAAGAACCTCTGGAAACACCATATATTTT
CASSETRTSGNTIYF
>NA|TRBV7-9|NA|TRBJ2-7
TGTGCCAGCAGCTTATACCGCGGCGAGCAGTACTTC
CASSLYRGEQYF
>NA|TRBV15|NA|TRBJ2-5
TGTGCCACCAGCAGAGTAGGGGTGGATGAGACCCAGTACTTC
CATSRVGVDETQYF
>TRBD2|TRBV30|once|TRBJ2-4
TGTGCCTGGAGTGCCGGGACTAGCGAGTACTTT
CAWSAGTSEYF
>NA|TRBV6-5|once|TRBJ1-5
TGTGCCAGCAGTTGGGACTCAGACCAGCCCCAGCATTTT
CASSWDSDQPQHF
>TRBD1|TRBV4-1|once|TRBJ2-2
TGCGCCAGCAGTTTTCAGGGGGCCGGGGAGCTGTTTTTT
CASSFQGAGELFF
>TRBD1|TRBV30|NA|TRBJ1-5
TGTGCCAGTGGACAGGGAAGAAATCAGCCCCAGCATTTT
CASGQGRNQPQHF
>NA|TRBV7-7|NA|TRBJ2-1
TGTGCTAGCAGCTTATCGGTCCTCTCCTACAATGAGCAGTTCTTC
CASSLSVLSYNEQFF
>NA|TRBV30|NA|TRBJ1-4
TGTGCCTGGAGTACGGAGCATGAAAAACTGTTTTTT
CAWSTEHEKLFF
>NA|TRBV19|NA|TRBJ1-2
TGTGCCACTAACGCGGGTCTCCGCTACACCTTC
CATNAGLRYTF
>NA|TRBV27|NA|TRBJ2-3
TGTGCCAGCAGTTTATGGGCGGAGGGAAGCGCGCAGTATTTT
CASSLWAEGSAQYF
>NA|TRBV9|NA|TRBJ2-3
TGTGCCAGCAGCGCCGGACAGCAGGTAACAGATACGCAGTATTTT
CASSAGQQVTDTQYF
>NA|TRBV10-2|NA|TRBJ1-6
TGCGCCAGCAGTGACACAACAGACAGCGAGGCCCTCCACTTT
CASSDTTDSEALHF
>TRBD2|TRBV10-3|NA|TRBJ2-2
TGTGCCATCAGTGAGATTACTAGCGGGAGTGGCACCGGGGAGCTGTTTTTT
CAISEITSGSGTGELFF
>NA|TRBV2|NA|TRBJ1-2
TGTGCCAGCAGTCCCAGGAATGGCTACACCTTC
CASSPRNGYTF
>NA|TRBV6-5|once|TRBJ1-1
TGTGCCAGCAGTTCAGACAGAGCCATGAACACTGAAGCTTTCTTT
CASSSDRAMNTEAFF
>TRBD1|TRBV2|NA|TRBJ1-6
TGTGCCAGCAGTTACACAGGGGGAAATTCACCCCTCCACTTT
CASSYTGGNSPLHF
>NA|TRBV19|NA|TRBJ2-7
TGTGCCAGTAAGAGCGGCCACAGCTCCTACGAGCAGTACTTC
CASKSGHSSYEQYF
>TRBD1|TRBV5-6|few|TRBJ1-6
TGTGCCAGCAGCTTGGGTTCGGACAGGGAACTACCCCTCCACTTT
CASSLGSDRELPLHF
>TRBD1|TRBV4-2|NA|TRBJ1-2
TGTGCCAGCAGCCAAGATCTGCAGGGTGGGACAGGCCTCTATGGCTACACCTTC
CASSQDLQGGTGLYGYTF
>TRBD2|TRBV2|NA|TRBJ2-5
TGTGCCAGCAGTGAAAATAAGGCTAGCGGTGGGGAGACCCAGTACTTC
CASSENKASGGETQYF
>NA|TRBV10-1|NA|TRBJ2-7
TGCGCCACCCCCTCCCCGCGGTACTACGAGCAGTACTTC
CATPSPRYYEQYF
>TRBD2|TRBV7-2|NA|TRBJ2-1
TGTGCCAGCAGCTTAGGGTACCGCGGGAGCAGTTACAATGAGCAGTTCTTC
CASSLGYRGSSYNEQFF
>NA|TRBV6-5|NA|TRBJ2-2
TGTGCCAGCAGTTACCCCAGGGGGGAGAACACCGGGGAGCTGTTTTTT
CASSYPRGENTGELFF
>NA|TRBV28|NA|TRBJ2-2
TGTGCCAGCAGTTTGGCCAGGGGAACAACCGGGGAGCTGTTTTTT
CASSLARGTTGELFF
>TRBD1|TRBV25-1|NA|TRBJ2-3
TGTGCCAGCACCGCCGGGACAGGGGTTTCAGATACGCAGTATTTT
CASTAGTGVSDTQYF